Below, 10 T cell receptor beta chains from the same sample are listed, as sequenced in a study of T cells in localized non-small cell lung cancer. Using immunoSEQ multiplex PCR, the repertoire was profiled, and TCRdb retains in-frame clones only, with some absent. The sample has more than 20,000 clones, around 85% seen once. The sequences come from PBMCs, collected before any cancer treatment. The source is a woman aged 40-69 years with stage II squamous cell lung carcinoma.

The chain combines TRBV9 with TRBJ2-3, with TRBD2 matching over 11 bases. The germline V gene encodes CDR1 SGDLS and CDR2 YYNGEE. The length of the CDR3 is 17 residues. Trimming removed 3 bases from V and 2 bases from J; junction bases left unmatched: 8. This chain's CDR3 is CASSGEGTSGSTDTQYF. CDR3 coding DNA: TGTGCCAGCAGCGGAGAAGGGACTAGCGGATCCACAGATACGCAGTATTTT.

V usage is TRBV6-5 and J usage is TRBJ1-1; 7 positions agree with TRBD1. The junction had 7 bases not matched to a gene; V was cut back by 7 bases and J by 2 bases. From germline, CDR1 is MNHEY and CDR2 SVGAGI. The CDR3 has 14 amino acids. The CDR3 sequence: CASTRTGINTEAFF. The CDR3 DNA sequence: TGTGCCAGCACCAGGACAGGCATTAACACTGAAGCTTTCTTT.

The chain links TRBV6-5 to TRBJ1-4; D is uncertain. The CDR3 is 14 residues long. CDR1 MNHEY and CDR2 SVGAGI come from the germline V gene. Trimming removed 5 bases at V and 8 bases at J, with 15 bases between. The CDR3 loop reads CASSPSRAGEKLFF. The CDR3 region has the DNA TGTGCCAGCAGTCCCTCTAGGGCCGGGGAAAAACTGTTTTTT.

The CDR3 coding sequence is TGTGCCAGCAGCCCGGGACTAGCGGGGACCGGGGAGCTGTTTTTT. Its translation is CASSPGLAGTGELFF. This chain links TRBV14 with TRBJ2-2, with 13 bases fitting TRBD2. J gave up 5 bases and V 4 bases, and 1 base lay outside the gene matches. The germline V gene encodes CDR1 SGHDN and CDR2 FVKESK. The CDR3 contains 15 residues. The full variable domain, in which reference TRBV14 and TRBJ2-2 provide the parts outside the CDR3, is EAGVTQFPSHSVIEKGQTVTLRCDPISGHDNLYWYRRVMGKEIKFLLHFVKESKQDESGMPNNRFLAERTGGTYSTLKVQPAELEDSGVYFCASSPGLAGTGELFFGEGSRLTVL.

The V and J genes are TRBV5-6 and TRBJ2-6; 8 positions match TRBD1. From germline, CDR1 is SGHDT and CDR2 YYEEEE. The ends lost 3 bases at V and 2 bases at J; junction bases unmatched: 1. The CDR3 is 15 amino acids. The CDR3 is CASSSQGAGANVLTF. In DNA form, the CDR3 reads TGTGCCAGCAGCTCACAGGGGGCTGGGGCCAACGTCCTGACTTTC.

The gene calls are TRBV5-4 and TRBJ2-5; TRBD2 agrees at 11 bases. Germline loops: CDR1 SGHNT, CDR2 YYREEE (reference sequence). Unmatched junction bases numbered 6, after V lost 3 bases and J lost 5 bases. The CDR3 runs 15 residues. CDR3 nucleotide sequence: TGTGCCAGCAGCTCCTCCGGGACTAGCGGTGAGACCCAGTACTTC. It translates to CASSSSGTSGETQYF.

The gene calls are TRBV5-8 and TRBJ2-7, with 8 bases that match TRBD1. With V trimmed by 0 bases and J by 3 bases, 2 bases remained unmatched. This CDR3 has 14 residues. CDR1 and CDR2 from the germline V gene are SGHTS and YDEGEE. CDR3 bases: TGTGCCAGCAGCTTGGACGACAGGGGCTACGAGCAGTACTTC. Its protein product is CASSLDDRGYEQYF.

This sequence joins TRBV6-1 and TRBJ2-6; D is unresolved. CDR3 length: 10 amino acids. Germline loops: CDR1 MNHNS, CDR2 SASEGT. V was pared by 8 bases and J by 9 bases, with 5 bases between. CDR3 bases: TGTGCCAGCGGATACAACGTCCTGACTTTC. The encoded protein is CASGYNVLTF.

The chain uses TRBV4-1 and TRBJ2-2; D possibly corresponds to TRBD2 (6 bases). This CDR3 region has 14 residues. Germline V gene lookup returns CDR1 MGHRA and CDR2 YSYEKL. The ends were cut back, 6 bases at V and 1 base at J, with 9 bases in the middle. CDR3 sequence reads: CASRAGLNTGELFF. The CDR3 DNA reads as TGCGCCAGCAGGGCGGGGCTGAACACCGGGGAGCTGTTTTTT.

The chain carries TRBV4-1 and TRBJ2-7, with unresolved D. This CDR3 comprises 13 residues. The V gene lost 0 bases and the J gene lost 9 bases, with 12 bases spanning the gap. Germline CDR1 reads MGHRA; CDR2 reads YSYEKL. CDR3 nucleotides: TGCGCCAGCAGCCAAGATTTAGGCCAGGTGCAGTACTTC. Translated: CASSQDLGQVQYF.